These T cell receptor beta chains were read from a single sample in a study of CD8 T cells in ankylosing spondylitis. Each CDR3 protein is one row after TCRdb ran MiXCR on the 5' RACE reads. Of over 130,000 distinct CDR3 sequences in the sample, more than 40% were seen once. Sequencing was done on a sample of synovial fluid, either unsorted or a sorted T cell fraction (not recorded which). These receptors originate from a male donor with ankylosing spondylitis. The CDR3 runs from the conserved cysteine through the conserved F or W. The D gene is left open where the match is weak. Rows may omit the clone size; those that give it use once, few, many or a size class.

d_gene: -
abundance: -
j_gene: TRBJ2-5
v_gene: TRBV28
CDR3aa: CASCMAVDETQYF
CDR3nt: TGTGCCAGCTGCATGGCGGTGGATGAGACCCAGTACTTC

d_gene: TRBD2
abundance: -
j_gene: TRBJ2-5
v_gene: TRBV20-1
CDR3aa: CCARTETSGRVWETQYF
CDR3nt: TGCTGCGCTAGAACCGAAACTAGCGGGAGGGTGTGGGAGACCCAGTACTTC

d_gene: TRBD2
abundance: -
j_gene: TRBJ2-2
v_gene: TRBV10-3
CDR3aa: CAISSRTSGRSGELFF
CDR3nt: TGTGCCATCAGTTCCCGGACTAGCGGGAGATCCGGGGAGCTGTTTTTT

d_gene: TRBD1
abundance: -
j_gene: TRBJ1-3
v_gene: TRBV28
CDR3aa: CASQGEVNTIYF
CDR3nt: TGTGCCAGCCAGGGGGAGGTGAACACCATATATTTT

d_gene: -
abundance: once
j_gene: TRBJ2-5
v_gene: TRBV28
CDR3aa: CASSLWTLRETQYF
CDR3nt: TGTGCCAGCAGTTTGTGGACACTCAGGGAGACCCAGTACTTC

d_gene: TRBD1
abundance: -
j_gene: TRBJ2-7
v_gene: TRBV9
CDR3aa: CASSASWGQGSYEQYF
CDR3nt: TGTGCCAGCAGCGCCAGCTGGGGACAGGGAAGCTACGAGCAGTACTTC

d_gene: -
abundance: many
j_gene: TRBJ1-2
v_gene: TRBV7-9
CDR3aa: CASSLEYGQTPYGYTF
CDR3nt: TGTGCCAGCAGCTTAGAATACGGGCAGACCCCCTATGGCTACACCTTC

d_gene: -
abundance: -
j_gene: TRBJ2-7
v_gene: TRBV5-5
CDR3aa: CASSLRPLLVPFVYEQYF
CDR3nt: TGTGCCAGCAGCTTGAGGCCCTTATTGGTCCCTTTTGTCTACGAGCAGTACTTC

d_gene: -
abundance: -
j_gene: TRBJ2-3
v_gene: TRBV12-3/TRBV12-4
CDR3aa: CASSPRGVRGTDTQYF
CDR3nt: TGTGCCAGCAGCCCACGGGGTGTGAGGGGCACAGATACGCAGTATTTT

d_gene: TRBD2
abundance: -
j_gene: TRBJ2-3
v_gene: TRBV28
CDR3aa: CASSLGLAGGLSTDTQYF
CDR3nt: TGTGCCAGCAGTTTGGGGCTAGCGGGAGGCCTTAGCACAGATACGCAGTATTTT

d_gene: TRBD1
abundance: many
j_gene: TRBJ2-5
v_gene: TRBV11-2
CDR3aa: CASSLTGGFLETQYF
CDR3nt: TGTGCCAGCAGCTTAACAGGGGGTTTTCTCGAGACCCAGTACTTC

d_gene: -
abundance: -
j_gene: TRBJ2-1
v_gene: TRBV28
CDR3aa: CASSLWRGRTLYPNEQFF
CDR3nt: TGTGCCAGCAGTTTATGGCGAGGACGGACCCTCTACCCAAATGAGCAGTTCTTC

d_gene: -
abundance: -
j_gene: TRBJ1-1
v_gene: TRBV7-6
CDR3aa: CASSSRTRGDTEAFF
CDR3nt: TGTGCCAGCAGCTCTCGGACCAGAGGGGACACTGAAGCTTTCTTT

d_gene: TRBD2
abundance: -
j_gene: TRBJ2-7
v_gene: TRBV27
CDR3aa: CASSRAGGASEQYF
CDR3nt: TGTGCCAGCAGCCGAGCGGGAGGTGCGAGCGAGCAGTACTTC

d_gene: TRBD2
abundance: -
j_gene: TRBJ2-3
v_gene: TRBV3-1
CDR3aa: CASSHSLAGVGTDTQYF
CDR3nt: TGTGCCAGCAGCCATTCCCTAGCGGGGGTGGGTACAGATACGCAGTATTTT

d_gene: -
abundance: -
j_gene: TRBJ2-7
v_gene: TRBV6-2/TRBV6-3
CDR3aa: CASGYRASYEQYF
CDR3nt: TGTGCCAGCGGATACAGGGCCTCCTACGAGCAGTACTTC

d_gene: TRBD1
abundance: -
j_gene: TRBJ1-2
v_gene: TRBV20-1
CDR3aa: CSASPGQGCCGGYTF
CDR3nt: TGCAGTGCTAGTCCGGGACAGGGTTGTTGTGGCGGCTACACCTTC

d_gene: -
abundance: -
j_gene: TRBJ2-4
v_gene: TRBV7-2
CDR3aa: CASSLASRQGKNIQYF
CDR3nt: TGTGCCAGCAGCTTAGCGAGTCGGCAGGGGAAGAACATTCAGTACTTC

d_gene: -
abundance: -
j_gene: TRBJ1-1
v_gene: TRBV6-1
CDR3aa: CASSISRAGGLHTEAFF
CDR3nt: TGTGCCAGCAGTATCTCCCGGGCGGGAGGGCTACACACTGAAGCTTTCTTT

d_gene: -
abundance: -
j_gene: TRBJ2-7
v_gene: TRBV29-1
CDR3aa: CSVVEGAYEQYF
CDR3nt: TGCAGCGTTGTTGAGGGAGCCTACGAGCAGTACTTC

d_gene: TRBD1
abundance: few
j_gene: TRBJ2-3
v_gene: TRBV6-2/TRBV6-3
CDR3aa: CASRAGGDADTQYF
CDR3nt: TGTGCCAGCAGGGCAGGGGGCGACGCAGATACGCAGTATTTT

d_gene: TRBD2
abundance: -
j_gene: TRBJ2-1
v_gene: TRBV7-9
CDR3aa: CASSAGLALTSHEQFF
CDR3nt: TGTGCCAGCAGCGCGGGACTAGCGCTCACCTCGCATGAGCAGTTCTTC